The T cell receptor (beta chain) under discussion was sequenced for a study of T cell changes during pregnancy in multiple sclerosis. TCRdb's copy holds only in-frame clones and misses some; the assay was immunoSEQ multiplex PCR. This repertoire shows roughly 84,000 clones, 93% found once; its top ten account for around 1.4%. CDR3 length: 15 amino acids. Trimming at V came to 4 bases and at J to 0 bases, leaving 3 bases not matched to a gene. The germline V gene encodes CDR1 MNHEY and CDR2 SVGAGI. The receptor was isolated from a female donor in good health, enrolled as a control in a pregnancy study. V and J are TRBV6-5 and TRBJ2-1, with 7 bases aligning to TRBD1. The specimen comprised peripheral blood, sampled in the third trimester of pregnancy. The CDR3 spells CASSLTGDSYNEQFF. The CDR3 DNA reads TGTGCCAGCAGTTTAACAGGGGACTCCTACAATGAGCAGTTCTTC.